These 12 T cell receptor beta chains share one sample of origin, sequenced in a study of PD-1 blockade in classical Hodgkin lymphoma. Using immunoSEQ multiplex PCR, the repertoire was profiled, and TCRdb retains in-frame clones only, with some absent. The sample has some 7,100 clones; about 74% are singletons. No patient escaped relapse after autologous stem cell transplantation, and brentuximab vedotin exposure varied. Sequencing was performed on peripheral blood mononuclear cells (PBMCs), taken at baseline. The receptors were gathered from a human donor with classical Hodgkin lymphoma.

V and J are TRBV5-1 and TRBJ1-2; tentatively, D is TRBD1 (6 bases). Germline V gene data show CDR1 as SGHRS and CDR2 as YFSETQ. The V end lost 2 bases, the J end lost 13 bases, and 15 bases lay between the germline ends. This CDR3 contains 12 residues. CDR3 DNA: TGCGCCAGCAGCTTAGGCCAGGGGATTTTCACCTTC. It encodes CASSLGQGIFTF.

The chain combines TRBV6-5 with TRBJ1-6; 9 bases map to TRBD1. This CDR3 region has 16 residues. The junction had 4 bases not matched to a gene; V was cut back by 0 bases and J by 7 bases. CDR1 is MNHEY and CDR2 is SVGAGI in the germline V gene. CDR3 sequence: CASSYSTGTGNSPLHF. The CDR3 DNA follows: TGTGCCAGCAGTTACTCCACCGGGACAGGGAATTCACCCCTCCACTTT.

The gene calls are TRBV27 and TRBJ2-7; D may be TRBD1 (6 bases). There are 15 residues in the CDR3. The V gene's germline CDR1 is MNHEY and CDR2 SMNVEV (reference sequence). V shed 2 bases and J shed 6 bases, with 17 bases lying between them. CDR3 protein: CASSLGAGVFSEQYF. DNA for the CDR3: TGTGCCAGCAGTTTAGGCGCAGGGGTATTCTCCGAGCAGTACTTC.

The chain links TRBV7-7 to TRBJ2-2; 9 nucleotides match TRBD1. Germline CDR1 and CDR2: SSHAT and FNYEAQ (reference sequence). There are 15 residues in the CDR3. V lost 5 bases to trimming and J lost 6 bases; unmatched junction nucleotides: 7. In DNA form, the CDR3 reads TGTGCCAGCAGCCTAGGGACAGGGAGGGCCGGGGAGCTGTTTTTT. It specifies CASSLGTGRAGELFF.

CDR3 bases: TGTGCCAGCAGTGGGGGGACAGGGGACAATTCACCCCTCCACTTT. Its protein product is CASSGGTGDNSPLHF. The rearrangement joins TRBV6-1 to TRBJ1-6; 10 nucleotides match TRBD1. The trim removed 4 bases at V and 7 bases at J, leaving 4 bases unmatched. Per the germline V gene, CDR1 is MNHNS and CDR2 is SASEGT. This CDR3 comprises 15 residues.

The rearrangement links TRBV6-5 to TRBJ2-2, with D perhaps TRBD2 (6 bases). Trimming left V 4 bases short and J 3 bases short, with 12 bases between. The V gene's germline CDR1 is MNHEY and CDR2 SVGAGI. This CDR3 contains 15 residues. CDR3 nucleotide sequence: TGTGCCAGCAGTTTACACCGGGGGTACACCGGGGAGCTGTTTTTT. Its protein is CASSLHRGYTGELFF.

This chain connects TRBV5-4 to TRBJ2-1; tentatively, D is TRBD1 (5 bases). Deletions cut 4 bases from V and 0 bases from J, with 11 bases between. Germline CDR1 is SGHNT and CDR2 is YYREEE (reference sequence). The CDR3 sequence is 15 residues long. The CDR3 nucleotides read TGTGCCAGCAGCCTGGACAAGAGCTCCTACAATGAGCAGTTCTTC. It yields the protein CASSLDKSSYNEQFF.

The chain joins TRBV21-1 to TRBJ1-1; TRBD1 is taken as the D call from the table, unchecked against the DNA. TRBV21-1 is labeled a pseudogene. The CDR3 has 17 amino acids. Here the CDR3 DNA reads TGTGCCAGCAGCAAAGCCGGGGACACCCACCTTAACACTGAAGCTTTCTTT. It encodes CASSKAGDTHLNTEAFF.

The chain joins TRBV18 to TRBJ2-2; D gene ambiguous. Germline CDR1 is KGHSH and CDR2 is LQKENI. The CDR3 consists of 12 residues. The germline V and J ends were trimmed by 5 bases and 5 bases, with 6 bases remaining between them. CDR3 nucleotide sequence: TGTGCCAGCTCAGCTTCGACCGGGGAGCTGTTTTTT. Its protein product is CASSASTGELFF.

The gene calls are TRBV7-2 and TRBJ2-5; 9 bases agree with TRBD1. V shed 4 bases, J shed 5 bases, and the junction held 8 bases outside the gene matches. Germline CDR1 and CDR2: SGHTA and FQGNSA. The CDR3 totals 15 residues. This CDR3 reads CASSSLTGGKETQYF. As DNA, the CDR3 is TGTGCCAGCAGCTCCTTGACAGGGGGTAAGGAGACCCAGTACTTC. Together with reference TRBV7-2 and TRBJ2-5, the CDR3 gives the full variable domain: GAGVSQSPSNKVTEKGKDVELRCDPISGHTALYWYRQSLGQGLEFLIYFQGNSAPDKSGLPSDRFSAERTGGSVSTLTIQRTQQEDSAVYLCASSSLTGGKETQYFGPGTRLLVL.

This chain joins TRBV29-1 and TRBJ1-1; 10 bases are shared with TRBD1. J was trimmed by 3 bases and V by 6 bases; bases with no gene match: 7. Germline V CDR1 and CDR2: SQVTM, ANQGSEA. CDR3 length: 14 residues. The CDR3 is CSVRQGASDTEAFF. CDR3 nucleotides: TGCAGCGTAAGACAGGGGGCATCGGACACTGAAGCTTTCTTT.

The J gene is TRBJ2-7, the V gene TRBV5-1, with 9 bases fitting TRBD1. The CDR3 covers 16 residues. V lost 5 bases to trimming and J lost 5 bases; unmatched junction nucleotides: 14. The V gene's germline CDR1 is SGHRS and CDR2 YFSETQ. DNA of the CDR3: TGCGCCAGCAGTCCGAGGACAGGGGAGCTCATGAACGAGCAGTACTTC. It yields the protein CASSPRTGELMNEQYF.